Given below is one TCR beta chain in context. Recruitment covered fewer than 25 US areas and drew participants whose ages spanned about 18 to 90 years. Cohort 3 donors were reported recovered after two negative PCRs, clearance, or symptom resolution. This specimen comes from a study of blood T cell repertoires in COVID-19. Study-level information: The cDNA or gDNA used as material had been derived from T cells, B-cell-depleted T cells, or PBMCs.

The CDR3 runs 13 residues. The junction had 3 bases not matched to a gene; V was cut back by 8 bases and J by 3 bases. Original processing methods: Amplification of reference gene primers was used by the study to estimate nucleated cell counts. Sequenced by immunoSEQ multiplex PCR; TCRdb stores in-frame clones only, minus some. V and J calls and clone size come straight from that table; D and trimming were deduced from the DNA. The sample includes under 450,000 clones, roughly nine tenths of them seen just once. The chain uses TRBV23-1 and TRBJ2-2, with 7 bases aligning to TRBD1. TRBV23-1 belongs to the ORF category, with a function that is uncertain. The origin of this receptor is a woman in her twenties or thirties who had recovered from COVID-19. What was sequenced was PBMCs or T cells enriched from blood (not recorded which). This CDR3 reads CASDGQDTGELFF. The CDR3 DNA reads TGCGCCAGCGATGGACAGGACACCGGGGAGCTGTTTTTT.